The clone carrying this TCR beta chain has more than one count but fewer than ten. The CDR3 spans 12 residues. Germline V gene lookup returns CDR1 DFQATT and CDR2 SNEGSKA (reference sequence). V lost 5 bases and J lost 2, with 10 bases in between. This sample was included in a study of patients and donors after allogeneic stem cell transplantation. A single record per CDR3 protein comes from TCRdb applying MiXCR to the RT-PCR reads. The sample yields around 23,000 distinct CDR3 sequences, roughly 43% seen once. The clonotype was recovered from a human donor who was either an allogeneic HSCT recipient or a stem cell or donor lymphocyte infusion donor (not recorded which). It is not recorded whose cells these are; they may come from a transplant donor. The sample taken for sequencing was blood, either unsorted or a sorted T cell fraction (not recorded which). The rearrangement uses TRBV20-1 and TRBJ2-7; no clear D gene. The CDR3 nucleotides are TGCAGTGCTGATAATGGGCCCTACGAGCAGTACTTC. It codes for CSADNGPYEQYF.